These 27 T cell receptor beta chains share one sample of origin, sequenced in a study of cytomegalovirus exposure and HLA in healthy donors (dated 2017 in TCRdb). The protocol used for the library was the immunoSEQ multiplex PCR assay. A mixture of 60 forward primers for TCR Vbeta segments and 13 reverse primers for TCR Jbeta segments was used in the multiplex PCR. Not all clones reach the TCRdb copy of this immuneACCESS table, which keeps in-frame sequences only. Checked studies attribute under half of the gap to unresolved V genes and leave the rest unexplained. Counted in this sample were under 200,000 clones; 75% of them appeared once. In total, the top ten clones hold more than 4% of the sample. Material for sequencing was PBMCs. These receptors were obtained from a male donor in good health and CMV-seronegative.

Comments on this clone: Other DNA sequences of this sample code for an identical CDR3. This chain connects TRBV6-5 to TRBJ2-7; perhaps TRBD2 as D (5 bases). Trimming shortened V by 0 bases and J by 3 bases, and 12 bases separated the two germline ends. The CDR3 runs to 15 residues. Germline V lookup: CDR1 MNHEY, CDR2 SVGAGI. The CDR3 DNA is TGTGCCAGCAGTTACTCCCCTGGACTTATCTACGAGCAGTACTTC. Its translation is CASSYSPGLIYEQYF.

The chain has TRBV7-2 and TRBJ2-1; 9 bases line up with TRBD2. CDR3 size: 15 residues. CDR1 is SGHTA and CDR2 is FQGNSA in the germline V gene. V was clipped by 5 bases and J by 4 bases; unmatched bases: 6. CDR3 loop: CASSALAGAYNEQFF. Written as DNA, the CDR3 is TGTGCCAGCAGCGCATTAGCGGGGGCTTACAATGAGCAGTTCTTC.

This clone was recorded a few times. Germline is not matched at one junction end, which may reflect a read error. The chain couples TRBV6-1 to TRBJ2-1; 12 nucleotides line up with TRBD2. CDR1 and CDR2 from the germline V gene are MNHNS and SASEGT. The CDR3 is 15 residues long. The CDR3 is CASREGTSGLDEQFF. The CDR3 DNA sequence: TGTGCCAGCAGGGAAGGGACTAGCGGGCTTGATGAGCAGTTCTTC.

This clone was picked up a small number of times. The V call is TRBV6-1, the J call TRBJ2-7; maybe TRBD2 (5 bases). Germline V gives CDR1 MNHNS, CDR2 SASEGT. The length of the CDR3 is 13 residues. V lost 6 bases to trimming and J lost 6 bases, with 15 bases between them. CDR3 loop: CASSQMTRGEQYF. In nucleotides, the CDR3 is TGTGCCAGCAGCCAGATGACCCGGGGCGAGCAGTACTTC.

The chain carries TRBV9 and TRBJ2-1; D gene ambiguous. CDR3 length equals 14 residues. The germline V gene has CDR1 SGDLS and CDR2 YYNGEE. V dropped 0 bases and J dropped 3 bases, with 7 bases sitting between them. In nucleotides, the CDR3 is TGTGCCAGCAGCGTAGACGAGCTCTACAATGAGCAGTTCTTC. It encodes CASSVDELYNEQFF.

V gene TRBV5-1 combines with J gene TRBJ2-5, with 14 bases that match TRBD2. Germline V gene lookup returns CDR1 SGHRS and CDR2 YFSETQ. The CDR3 spans 19 residues. The V gene end was trimmed by 0 bases and the J gene end by 3 bases; junction bases not matched to a gene: 10. The CDR3 region has the DNA TGCGCCAGCAGCTTGGCCCCCGGACTAGCGGGGGGAGAGAAAGAGACCCAGTACTTC. Protein product: CASSLAPGLAGGEKETQYF.

This chain links TRBV4-2 with TRBJ2-1; D is ambiguous. The germline V gene has CDR1 LGHNA and CDR2 YNFKEQ. CDR3 length equals 13 residues. Trimming removed 4 bases at V and 5 bases at J, with 9 bases between. CDR3 nucleotide sequence: TGTGCCAGCAGCCCGACAAACAACAATGAGCAGTTCTTC. It specifies CASSPTNNNEQFF.

The chain combines TRBV19 with TRBJ2-1; 8 positions match TRBD2. This CDR3 has 15 residues. Unmatched junction bases numbered 12, after V lost 5 bases and J lost 9 bases. Per the germline V gene, CDR1 is LNHDA and CDR2 is SQIVND (reference sequence). CDR3 loop: CASSSPGLVGGEQFF. The CDR3 DNA follows: TGTGCCAGTAGTTCCCCGGGACTAGTGGGCGGTGAGCAGTTCTTC.

The CDR3 sequence is CASSPISGRLTEQFF. The CDR3 nucleotides read TGTGCCAGCAGCCCCATTAGCGGGAGGTTGACTGAGCAGTTCTTC. The rearrangement uses TRBV7-9 and TRBJ2-1; 10 bases line up with TRBD2. This CDR3 has 15 amino acids. Trimming at V came to 5 bases and at J to 9 bases, leaving 10 bases not matched to a gene. Germline values: CDR1 SEHNR, CDR2 FQNEAQ (reference sequence).

The rearrangement uses TRBV7-8 and TRBJ2-1, with 8 bases identical to TRBD2. V lost 4 bases and J lost 10; bases outside the gene matches: 12. This CDR3 comprises 15 residues. CDR1 SGHVS and CDR2 FQNEAQ come from the germline V gene. CDR3: CASSSSSTSVGEQFF. In DNA, the CDR3 is TGTGCCAGCAGCTCATCATCGACTAGCGTAGGGGAGCAGTTCTTC.

The V and J genes are TRBV4-1 and TRBJ2-5; tentative D call: TRBD2 (5 bases). V gave up 7 bases and J gave up 2 bases, with 14 bases separating them. Germline lookup yields CDR1 MGHRA and CDR2 YSYEKL. CDR3 length equals 14 residues. The CDR3: CASKGSHLQETQYF. CDR3 DNA sequence: TGCGCCAGCAAAGGGAGTCACTTACAAGAGACCCAGTACTTC.

The rearrangement links TRBV9 to TRBJ2-3, with 7 bases that match TRBD2. Germline assignment: CDR1 SGDLS and CDR2 YYNGEE. Trimming at V came to 2 bases and at J to 3 bases, leaving 3 bases not matched to a gene. The CDR3 is made up of 14 amino acids. This chain's CDR3 is CASSVVGGTDTQYF. In DNA, the CDR3 is TGTGCCAGCAGCGTGGTGGGGGGGACAGATACGCAGTATTTT.

J is TRBJ1-1 and V is TRBV5-1; D perhaps matches TRBD1 (5 bases). CDR1 is SGHRS and CDR2 is YFSETQ in the germline V gene. CDR3 length: 15 residues. Trimming removed 5 bases from V and 3 bases from J, with 17 bases in between. CDR3 sequence: CASSSGWMGYTEAFF. For the CDR3, the DNA is TGCGCCAGCAGTTCAGGGTGGATGGGGTACACTGAAGCTTTCTTT.

This rearrangement joins TRBV6-5 to TRBJ2-2; 7 bases align to TRBD1. Germline trimming cut 8 bases from V and 7 bases from J; bases unmatched to any gene: 7. The CDR3 is 13 residues long. Germline assignment: CDR1 MNHEY and CDR2 SVGAGI. CDR3 loop: CASSDRVHGELFF. The CDR3, as DNA: TGTGCCAGCTCTGACAGGGTTCACGGGGAGCTGTTTTTT.

This chain joins TRBV7-9 and TRBJ2-3; no clear D. V was trimmed by 3 bases and J by 0 bases, leaving 19 bases between them. Germline V lookup: CDR1 SEHNR, CDR2 FQNEAQ (reference sequence). This CDR3 contains 18 residues. CDR3 sequence: CASSFPQSGSTSTDTQYF. The CDR3 DNA reads TGTGCCAGCAGCTTTCCCCAGTCCGGGTCCACTAGCACAGATACGCAGTATTTT.

The rearrangement uses TRBV7-6 and TRBJ2-3; perhaps TRBD1 as D (6 bases). This CDR3 has 13 residues. In germline, CDR1 is SGHVS, CDR2 FNYEAQ. Deletions cut 0 bases from V and 8 bases from J, with 9 bases between. As DNA, the CDR3 is TGTGCCAGCAGCTTAGCGGGGGCTGGTACGCAGTATTTT. The encoded protein is CASSLAGAGTQYF.

This clone was detected only a few times. The V call is TRBV5-6, the J call TRBJ1-5; D unresolved. The V gene lost 0 bases and the J gene lost 10 bases, with 8 bases spanning the gap. Per the germline V gene, CDR1 is SGHDT and CDR2 is YYEEEE. CDR3 size: 12 residues. CDR3 region: CASSLEGGPQHF. CDR3 coding DNA: TGTGCCAGCAGCTTGGAGGGAGGTCCCCAGCATTTT.

This clone was picked up a small number of times. This sequence joins TRBV7-2 and TRBJ2-1; 9 positions agree with TRBD2. Germline loops: CDR1 SGHTA, CDR2 FQGNSA. J gave up 6 bases and V 5 bases, and 11 bases lay outside the gene matches. This CDR3 has 16 amino acids. The CDR3 DNA sequence: TGTGCCAGCAGCCCCCTCCGGACTAGCGAACTCAATGAGCAGTTCTTC. It encodes CASSPLRTSELNEQFF.

V usage is TRBV28 and J usage is TRBJ1-1, with D unclear. The V end was cut by 7 bases, the J end by 10 bases, with 16 bases between. Germline loops: CDR1 MDHEN, CDR2 SYDVKM. This CDR3 region has 12 residues. In DNA, the CDR3 is TGTGCCAGCAAACTAGATAAGGAAGGAGCTTTCTTT. As protein: CASKLDKEGAFF.

The chain links TRBV7-8 to TRBJ1-4; 9 nucleotides agree with TRBD1. Germline V lookup: CDR1 SGHVS, CDR2 FQNEAQ. After removal of 3 bases from V and 8 bases from J, the junction contained 7 bases not matched to a gene. This CDR3 region has 15 residues. The DNA of the CDR3 is TGTGCCAGCAGCTTTCTGGGACAGGGAGGAGAAAAACTGTTTTTT. As protein: CASSFLGQGGEKLFF. Filled out from reference TRBV7-8 and TRBJ1-4, the complete variable domain reads GAGVSQSPRYKVAKRGQDVALRCDPISGHVSLFWYQQALGQGPEFLTYFQNEAQLDKSGLPSDRFFAERPEGSVSTLKIQRTQQEDSAVYLCASSFLGQGGEKLFFGSGTQLSVL.

The J gene is TRBJ1-1, the V gene TRBV9, with D hard to call. Germline V gene data show CDR1 as SGDLS and CDR2 as YYNGEE. V was pared by 2 bases and J by 0 bases, with 8 bases between. The CDR3 runs 14 residues. CDR3 protein: CASSVGEMNTEAFF. The CDR3 DNA reads TGTGCCAGCAGCGTTGGGGAGATGAACACTGAAGCTTTCTTT.

The chain employs TRBV4-2 and TRBJ1-4, with D perhaps matching TRBD1 (5 bases). Germline V CDR1 and CDR2: LGHNA, YNFKEQ. The CDR3 is 19 amino acids. V was clipped by 5 bases and J by 0 bases, with 22 bases between them. CDR3 sequence reads: CASSRRVVTGGTTNEKLFF. As DNA, the CDR3 is TGTGCCAGCAGCAGGCGGGTAGTTACGGGGGGAACAACTAATGAAAAACTGTTTTTT.

This clone has just a few counts. The genes are TRBV30 and TRBJ2-7; D perhaps matches TRBD1 (5 bases). Trimming removed 7 bases at V and 1 base at J, with 17 bases between. The germline V gene encodes CDR1 GTSNPN and CDR2 SVGIG (reference sequence). The CDR3 consists of 14 residues. CDR3 sequence: CAFKSRVGSYEQYF. The CDR3 DNA reads as TGTGCCTTCAAAAGCAGGGTAGGGTCCTACGAGCAGTACTTC. Full variable domain (rest looked up from reference TRBV30 and TRBJ2-7): SQTIHQWPATLVQPVGSPLSLECTVEGTSNPNLYWYRQAAGRGLQLLFYSVGIGQISSEVPQNLSASRPQDRQFILSSKKLLLSDSGFYLCAFKSRVGSYEQYFGPGTRLTVT.

The chain uses TRBV7-6 and TRBJ2-1; 10 positions agree with TRBD2. With V trimmed by 4 bases and J by 7 bases, 7 bases remained unmatched. Germline V gene data show CDR1 as SGHVS and CDR2 as FNYEAQ. The CDR3 has 15 amino acids. The CDR3 spells CASSYTSGIMNEQFF. The CDR3, as DNA: TGTGCCAGCAGCTACACTAGCGGGATTATGAATGAGCAGTTCTTC.

J is TRBJ2-7 and V is TRBV9, with a weak D call TRBD2 (7 bases). Germline assignment: CDR1 SGDLS and CDR2 YYNGEE. Trimming removed 0 bases from V and 2 bases from J, with 9 bases in between. The CDR3 runs 14 residues. For the CDR3, the DNA is TGTGCCAGCAGCGTAGGGGAGGGGGCCTACGAGCAGTACTTC. Translating it yields CASSVGEGAYEQYF.

This clone was detected only once. V is TRBV7-7 and J is TRBJ1-1; D unclear. V lost 0 bases and J 1 base, leaving 3 bases between the germline ends. CDR1 SSHAT and CDR2 FNYEAQ come from the germline V gene (reference sequence). This CDR3 is 13 amino acids long. CDR3 protein: CASSLAQNTEAFF. The CDR3 DNA sequence: TGTGCCAGCAGCTTAGCACAGAACACTGAAGCTTTCTTT.

The chain has TRBV6-1 and TRBJ2-7; 7 bases fit TRBD2. Trimming took 3 bases from V and 4 from J; bases not matched to a gene: 6. Germline V gene lookup returns CDR1 MNHNS and CDR2 SASEGT. CDR3 length equals 14 residues. The DNA for the CDR3 is TGTGCCAGCAGTGACGGGACTAATTTTTACGAGCAGTACTTC. Encoded protein: CASSDGTNFYEQYF.